Below are 20 T cell receptor beta chains sequenced from a single sample in a study of CD8 T cells in Susac syndrome (dated by TCRdb to between 2019 and 2020). Libraries were made using the immunoSEQ multiplex PCR assay. RNA was extracted with the RNeasy kit and roughly 0.5 to 1 ug was reverse transcribed using random hexamers. Using fastp at Q25 and MiXCR, TCRdb reprocessed the public reads and kept productive beta chains. Entries are consolidated by CDR3 protein sequence, retaining the most common genes and DNA. The sample includes about 200,000 distinct CDR3 sequences, with around nine tenths observed a single time. The ten largest make up 0.087% of the sample. Sequencing input: CD4+ T cells from PBMCs. The receptors come from a human donor with Susac syndrome.

The DNA for the CDR3 is TGCAGTGCTAGAGATTCGAACAGGGGGGGTTTCGGCTACACCTTC. Translated, it gives CSARDSNRGGFGYTF. V usage is TRBV20-1 and J usage is TRBJ1-2; 8 nucleotides line up with TRBD1. CDR1 and CDR2 from the germline V gene are DFQATT and SNEGSKA (reference sequence). This CDR3 region has 15 residues. Trimming took 0 bases from V and 8 from J; bases not matched to a gene: 11.

V usage is TRBV19 and J usage is TRBJ1-5; D gene uncertain. This CDR3 has 15 residues. Germline V gene sequence: CDR1 LNHDA, CDR2 SQIVND (reference sequence). Trimming removed 6 bases from V and 0 bases from J, with 12 bases in between. The CDR3 sequence: CASSIEGYSNQPQHF. CDR3 in DNA: TGTGCCAGTAGCATCGAGGGATATAGCAATCAGCCCCAGCATTTT.

This chain links TRBV12-3 or TRBV12-4 with TRBJ2-5; tentative D call: TRBD1 (6 bases). Trimming shortened V by 6 bases and J by 1 base, and 15 bases separated the two germline ends. This CDR3 has 15 residues. The CDR3 sequence is CASRVTGSGQETQYF. The CDR3 region has the DNA TGTGCCAGCAGGGTGACAGGATCGGGCCAAGAGACCCAGTACTTC.

The rearrangement uses TRBV29-1 and TRBJ2-4; 7 bases are shared with TRBD1. The ends lost 4 bases at V and 0 bases at J; junction bases unmatched: 18. The CDR3 length is 19 residues. Germline CDR1 reads SQVTM; CDR2 reads ANQGSEA. The chain's CDR3 is CSVAGQYPDTRLAKNIQYF. CDR3 DNA sequence: TGCAGCGTTGCGGGACAGTATCCCGACACCAGGCTAGCCAAAAACATTCAGTACTTC.

A few counts support this clonotype. In nucleotides, the CDR3 is TGTGCCAGCAGCCCCGGGACTAGCGGGGGGGCGGCGGAGACCCAGTACTTC. Protein product: CASSPGTSGGAAETQYF. The J gene is TRBJ2-5, the V gene TRBV11-2, with TRBD2 matching 16 bases. The V gene's germline CDR1 is SGHAT and CDR2 FQNNGV. Germline trimming cut 5 bases from V and 5 bases from J; bases unmatched to any gene: 8. This CDR3 region has 17 residues.

This clonotype appeared a few times. This chain joins TRBV5-1 and TRBJ1-1; no clear D. Per the germline V gene, CDR1 is SGHRS and CDR2 is YFSETQ. The CDR3 length is 15 residues. V was cut by 0 bases and J by 4 bases, with 13 bases left in between. The CDR3 region is CASSLGPGEGTEAFF. DNA of the CDR3: TGCGCCAGCAGCTTGGGTCCGGGTGAGGGCACTGAAGCTTTCTTT.

The V call is TRBV11-2, the J call TRBJ2-3; unclear D gene. The germline CDR1 and CDR2 sequences are SGHAT and FQNNGV. This CDR3 is built from 16 residues. Trimming stripped 5 bases from V and 0 bases from J, with 15 bases between. The CDR3 DNA reads TGTGCCAGCAGCGAGCAGCTTTTCCGGAGCACAGATACGCAGTATTTT. Translation: CASSEQLFRSTDTQYF.

CDR3: CASSSARAGIYNEQFF. The CDR3, as DNA: TGTGCCAGCAGTTCCGCTAGGGCGGGGATCTACAATGAGCAGTTCTTC. The chain couples TRBV28 to TRBJ2-1; D is perhaps TRBD2 (6 bases). Trimming pared 4 bases from V and 3 bases from J, leaving 16 bases between. The CDR3 loop spans 16 amino acids. Germline V gene lookup returns CDR1 MDHEN and CDR2 SYDVKM.

CDR3 in amino acids: CASRSRQETQYF. CDR3 nucleotide sequence: TGTGCCAGCAGAAGCAGGCAAGAGACCCAGTACTTC. The chain has TRBV6-2 or TRBV6-3 and TRBJ2-5; D call uncertain. V dropped 6 bases and J dropped 2 bases, with 7 bases sitting between them. CDR1 is MNHEY and CDR2 is SVGEGT in the germline V gene. There are 12 residues in the CDR3.

The chain recombines TRBV20-1 with TRBJ2-5; D perhaps matches TRBD1 (6 bases). V lost 1 base to trimming and J lost 4 bases, with 13 bases between them. CDR3 length: 14 residues. The V gene's germline CDR1 is DFQATT and CDR2 SNEGSKA (reference sequence). The CDR3 coding sequence is TGCAGTGCTAGAGTCCCTGGGGGCCGAGAGACCCAGTACTTC. This encodes CSARVPGGRETQYF.

The rearrangement joins TRBV14 to TRBJ1-1; the D is unclear. Trimming shortened V by 4 bases and J by 1 base, and 10 bases separated the two germline ends. The CDR3 loop spans 14 amino acids. Germline CDR1 and CDR2: SGHDN and FVKESK. Here the CDR3 DNA reads TGTGCCAGCAGCCCAAGCTGGGGGAACACTGAAGCTTTCTTT. Translated, it gives CASSPSWGNTEAFF.

The chain is built from TRBV6-2 or TRBV6-3 and TRBJ2-1; 12 bases are a match to TRBD2. CDR3 length: 17 amino acids. V dropped 5 bases and J dropped 4; count of bases not matched to a gene: 9. CDR1 is MNHEY, CDR2 SVGEGT, per germline. The CDR3 spells CASSPERGLAGYNEQFF. As DNA, the CDR3 is TGTGCCAGCAGTCCAGAAAGGGGACTAGCGGGTTACAATGAGCAGTTCTTC.

The CDR3 spells CASSTATGTNYGYTF. CDR3 sequence (DNA): TGTGCCAGCAGCACCGCGACAGGGACTAACTATGGCTACACCTTC. The genes are TRBV5-4 and TRBJ1-2, with TRBD1 identical over 7 bases. CDR1 is SGHNT, CDR2 YYREEE, per germline (reference sequence). Trimming took 4 bases from V and 0 from J; bases not matched to a gene: 6. The CDR3 runs to 15 residues.

This chain joins TRBV6-1 and TRBJ1-4; tentative D call: TRBD1 (5 bases). The germline CDR1 and CDR2 sequences are MNHNS and SASEGT. V dropped 6 bases and J dropped 8 bases, with 22 bases sitting between them. The CDR3 length is 16 residues. The CDR3 loop reads CASSLSLGGAEEKLFF. CDR3 bases: TGTGCCAGCAGCCTTAGCCTGGGAGGGGCAGAAGAAAAACTGTTTTTT.

The rearrangement joins TRBV19 to TRBJ1-4; D remains unclear. CDR3 length equals 14 residues. Per germline, CDR1 LNHDA and CDR2 SQIVND (reference sequence). V dropped 0 bases and J dropped 8 bases, with 10 bases sitting between them. The CDR3 loop reads CASSIDRGGEKLFF. The CDR3 DNA reads TGTGCCAGTAGTATAGATCGGGGAGGAGAAAAACTGTTTTTT.

The CDR3 DNA follows: TGTGCCAGCTTTGGGACAGCTGGACTAGCGAGAGGGTCCTCTGGGGCCAACGTCCTGACTTTC. Protein sequence: CASFGTAGLARGSSGANVLTF. The chain recombines TRBV12-3 or TRBV12-4 with TRBJ2-6; 9 nucleotides match TRBD2. J gave up 0 bases and V 8 bases, and 20 bases lay outside the gene matches. This CDR3 is 21 amino acids long.

The V and J genes are TRBV7-3 and TRBJ2-1, with 7 bases that match TRBD2. The CDR3 is 13 amino acids. From germline, CDR1 is SGHTA and CDR2 FQGTGA. V lost 8 bases to trimming and J lost 9 bases; unmatched junction nucleotides: 10. The DNA for the CDR3 is TGTGCCAGCGGTCTAGCGGTTAGCAGTGAGCAGTTCTTC. It is translated as CASGLAVSSEQFF.

The chain links TRBV7-9 to TRBJ1-1, with 8 bases aligning to TRBD1. The length of the CDR3 is 15 residues. Germline V gives CDR1 SEHNR, CDR2 FQNEAQ (reference sequence). With V trimmed by 5 bases and J by 1 base, 6 bases remained unmatched. CDR3 region: CASSEQGDPNTEAFF. CDR3 DNA: TGTGCCAGCAGCGAACAGGGGGACCCGAACACTGAAGCTTTCTTT.

This sequence joins TRBV4-1 and TRBJ2-7; 10 bases are shared with TRBD1. Germline values: CDR1 MGHRA, CDR2 YSYEKL. The CDR3 spans 15 residues. V lost 3 bases and J lost 7; bases outside the gene matches: 9. CDR3 coding DNA: TGCGCCAGCAGCCATACCGGGACAGGGGAGGGTGAGCAGTACTTC. Protein product: CASSHTGTGEGEQYF.

The chain recombines TRBV4-1 with TRBJ2-7; D not certain. This CDR3 region has 11 residues. Germline CDR1 and CDR2: MGHRA and YSYEKL. The V gene lost 3 bases and the J gene lost 6 bases, with 6 bases spanning the gap. CDR3 sequence (DNA): TGCGCCAGCAGCCATAACGGCGAGCAGTACTTC. Translating gives CASSHNGEQYF.